Listed below are T cell receptor beta chains from one sample, sequenced in a study of beta chain features in type 1 diabetes. Method: immunoSEQ multiplex PCR; TCRdb's copy keeps in-frame clones and lacks some. The sample consists of 300,000 to 400,000 clones, roughly 12% of them appearing once. Sample: naive CD4+ T cells from blood. These receptor sequences come from a man younger than 35 in good health. Each CDR3 is given with its conserved first and last residue. A D gene is named only where the DNA matches it firmly. Size is omitted from some rows. Given values are once, few, many or a class for expanded clones.

CDR3 protein	CDR3 DNA	D gene	V gene	J gene	clone size
CASSVVPSGGSPDTQYF	TGTGCCAGCAGCGTAGTACCTAGCGGGGGGAGTCCAGATACGCAGTATTTT	TRBD2	TRBV9	TRBJ2-3	few
CASSQDRIGGSSYNEQFF	TGCGCCAGCAGCCAAGATAGGATCGGCGGGAGCTCCTACAATGAGCAGTTCTTC	TRBD2	TRBV4-1	TRBJ2-1	few
CAAGGPQETQYF	TGTGCTGCGGGAGGGCCCCAAGAGACCCAGTACTTC	TRBD2	TRBV7-7	TRBJ2-5	few
CASSLGLAGSSTDTQYF	TGTGCCAGCAGCTTAGGACTAGCGGGGTCTTCCACAGATACGCAGTATTTT	TRBD2	TRBV5-4	TRBJ2-3	few
CASSDGLAGAVTQYF	TGTGCCAGCAGTGACGGACTAGCGGGAGCCGTAACGCAGTATTTT	TRBD2	TRBV2	TRBJ2-3	few
CSVDFPGLPSTDTQYF	TGCAGCGTTGATTTTCCGGGGTTACCTAGCACAGATACGCAGTATTTT	NA	TRBV29-1	TRBJ2-3	few
CASSTQGLSGNTIYF	TGTGCCAGTAGTACACAGGGTCTCTCTGGAAACACCATATATTTT	NA	TRBV19	TRBJ1-3	NA
CASGGLAGVSSYNEQFF	TGTGCCAGCGGGGGACTAGCGGGAGTCAGCTCCTACAATGAGCAGTTCTTC	TRBD2	TRBV28	TRBJ2-1	few
CASSSTGGLNEQYF	TGTGCCAGCAGCTCGACAGGGGGCTTAAACGAGCAGTACTTC	TRBD1	TRBV7-9	TRBJ2-7	NA
CASSQVETRAGWNSPLHF	TGCGCCAGCAGCCAAGTTGAAACCCGGGCAGGGTGGAATTCACCCCTCCACTTT	NA	TRBV4-3	TRBJ1-6	few
CASSLASGRISEQFF	TGTGCCAGCAGCTTGGCTAGCGGGAGAATTAGTGAGCAGTTCTTC	TRBD2	TRBV5-4	TRBJ2-1	NA
CASSLTSGGADTQYF	TGCGCCAGCAGCCTGACTAGCGGGGGGGCGGATACGCAGTATTTT	TRBD2	TRBV4-3	TRBJ2-3	few
CASSVDRNTEAFF	TGTGCCAGCAGCGTAGATCGGAACACTGAAGCTTTCTTT	NA	TRBV9	TRBJ1-1	few
CSVEGTSGRAKNEQFF	TGCAGCGTTGAAGGGACTAGCGGGAGGGCCAAGAATGAGCAGTTCTTC	TRBD2	TRBV29-1	TRBJ2-1	NA
CAWRQGASGELFF	TGTGCCTGGAGACAGGGGGCCTCCGGGGAGCTGTTTTTT	TRBD1	TRBV30	TRBJ2-2	few
CASTRGAMETQYF	TGTGCCAGCACCCGGGGGGCAATGGAGACCCAGTACTTC	NA	TRBV2	TRBJ2-5	few
CASSLEGAFATEAFF	TGTGCCAGCAGCTTAGAGGGGGCTTTTGCCACTGAAGCTTTCTTT	TRBD1	TRBV7-9	TRBJ1-1	few
CASNPGQGYQPQHF	TGTGCCAGCAACCCGGGACAGGGCTATCAGCCCCAGCATTTT	TRBD1	TRBV6-6	TRBJ1-5	few
CASSFGLAGNTDTQYF	TGTGCCAGCAGTTTTGGACTAGCGGGGAACACAGATACGCAGTATTTT	TRBD2	TRBV6-5	TRBJ2-3	few
CASSILAVNEQFF	TGTGCCAGTAGTATACTAGCGGTCAATGAGCAGTTCTTC	TRBD2	TRBV19	TRBJ2-1	few
CASSLTGTGFIGELFF	TGTGCCAGCAGCTTAACGGGGACAGGGTTCATCGGGGAGCTGTTTTTT	TRBD1	TRBV7-3	TRBJ2-2	few
CASSLLAGRSGANVLTF	TGCGCCAGCAGCTTACTAGCGGGCCGCTCTGGGGCCAACGTCCTGACTTTC	TRBD2	TRBV5-1	TRBJ2-6	NA
CASTAGNPKTDTQYF	TGTGCCAGCACAGCCGGGAACCCGAAGACAGATACGCAGTATTTT	NA	TRBV6-1	TRBJ2-3	few
CASSPPRPFGGTGDGYEQYF	TGTGCCAGCTCACCACCGAGACCCTTCGGGGGGACAGGGGATGGTTACGAGCAGTACTTC	TRBD1	TRBV18	TRBJ2-7	few
CASSPTGGSGNTIYF	TGTGCCAGCAGCCCAACAGGGGGCTCTGGAAACACCATATATTTT	TRBD1	TRBV7-9	TRBJ1-3	NA
CASSWSGGMNTEAFF	TGTGCCAGCAGCTGGTCAGGGGGTATGAACACTGAAGCTTTCTTT	TRBD1	TRBV5-5	TRBJ1-1	NA
CASSQTGTQALNYGYTF	TGCGCCAGCAGCCAAACCGGGACTCAAGCCTTGAACTATGGCTACACCTTC	NA	TRBV4-3	TRBJ1-2	few
CASSGPGGEQFF	TGTGCCAGCAGCGGGCCGGGGGGAGAACAGTTCTTC	TRBD2	TRBV9	TRBJ2-1	few
CSVGRVAGGWEQYF	TGCAGCGTTGGGCGGGTGGCAGGGGGATGGGAGCAGTACTTC	TRBD1	TRBV29-1	TRBJ2-7	NA
CASSQLGFYEQYF	TGTGCCAGCAGTCAATTGGGCTTCTACGAGCAGTACTTC	NA	TRBV7-9	TRBJ2-7	few